This T cell receptor (beta chain) comes out of a study of cytomegalovirus exposure and HLA in healthy donors. The study's findings and limits: Rarity characterized most TCR sequences, yet some public TCRs appeared in many donors. In vitro checks showed that a few CMV-associated chains really do target CMV antigens.

TCRdb's copy holds only in-frame clones and misses some; the assay was immunoSEQ multiplex PCR. Of some 130,000 clones in the sample, 75% to 90% were seen once. The donors belonged to the roughly 110-subject validation cohort, separate from the approximately 700-subject first cohort. With respect to this clone: Its matching antigen is unknown.

The material sequenced was PBMCs. This receptor was taken from a woman younger than 30 in good health and CMV-seronegative.

The CDR3: CASRLQGTYYGYTF. DNA for the CDR3: TGTGCCAGTAGACTACAGGGGACGTACTATGGCTACACCTTC. This chain connects TRBV19 to TRBJ1-2, with TRBD1 matching over 7 bases. This CDR3 is 14 amino acids long. The junction had 7 bases not matched to a gene; V was cut back by 6 bases and J by 3 bases. CDR1 and CDR2 from the germline V gene are LNHDA and SQIVND (reference sequence).